Listed below are T cell receptor beta chains from one sample, sequenced in a study of cytomegalovirus exposure and HLA in healthy donors. Here immunoSEQ multiplex PCR was the method, and the copy in TCRdb shows in-frame clones only, minus some. The sample lists fewer than 120,000 clones; 60% to 85% were seen once. Input material: PBMCs. These receptors were obtained from a woman in her fifties or sixties in good health and CMV-seropositive. Both conserved end residues are part of each CDR3. A D gene is named only where the DNA matches it firmly. A clone size is listed for some rows: how often the clone was seen (once, few, many), or a class if it is expanded.

J gene: TRBJ2-7
V gene: TRBV7-9
D gene: TRBD1
CDR3 length: 16
clone size: .
CDR3 DNA: TGTGCCAGCAGCTTTCGCCGGGACAGGGAGAACTACGAGCAGTACTTC
CDR3 protein: CASSFRRDRENYEQYF

J gene: TRBJ2-2
V gene: TRBV6-4
D gene: TRBD2
CDR3 length: 19
clone size: .
CDR3 DNA: TGTGCCAGCAGTGACTCCTTGAGACTAGCGGGGATCAACACCGGGGAGCTGTTTTTT
CDR3 protein: CASSDSLRLAGINTGELFF

J gene: TRBJ2-1
V gene: TRBV11-2
D gene: TRBD2
CDR3 length: 14
clone size: .
CDR3 DNA: TGTGCCAGCAGCTTGGCTAGCGGGTACAATGAGCAGTTCTTC
CDR3 protein: CASSLASGYNEQFF

J gene: TRBJ2-2
V gene: TRBV7-3
D gene: .
CDR3 length: 18
clone size: once
CDR3 DNA: TGTGCCAGCAGCTTATATGCGGTGGGGGGAGGCTATACCGGGGAGCTGTTTTTT
CDR3 protein: CASSLYAVGGGYTGELFF

J gene: TRBJ1-2
V gene: TRBV2
D gene: TRBD1
CDR3 length: 12
clone size: .
CDR3 DNA: TGTGCCAGCAGCCTACAGGGGGATGGCTACACCTTC
CDR3 protein: CASSLQGDGYTF

J gene: TRBJ2-2
V gene: TRBV4-1
D gene: .
CDR3 length: 15
clone size: .
CDR3 DNA: TGCGCCAGCAGCCAAGAGGGCAGATTAACCGGGGAGCTGTTTTTT
CDR3 protein: CASSQEGRLTGELFF

J gene: TRBJ1-1
V gene: TRBV20-1
D gene: .
CDR3 length: 10
clone size: .
CDR3 DNA: TGCAGTGCCAACCCCCGGGGAGCTTTCTTT
CDR3 protein: CSANPRGAFF

J gene: TRBJ2-5
V gene: TRBV14
D gene: TRBD2
CDR3 length: 18
clone size: .
CDR3 DNA: TGTGCCAGCAGCCGAAGGACTAGCGGGAGGTCGGCTCAAGAGACCCAGTACTTC
CDR3 protein: CASSRRTSGRSAQETQYF

J gene: TRBJ1-4
V gene: TRBV25-1
D gene: TRBD1
CDR3 length: 17
clone size: few
CDR3 DNA: TGTGCCAGCAGTGAGTGGACAGGTCGTCAGGTGGACGAAAAACTGTTTTTT
CDR3 protein: CASSEWTGRQVDEKLFF

J gene: TRBJ2-2
V gene: TRBV6-1
D gene: .
CDR3 length: 15
clone size: once
CDR3 DNA: TGTGCCAGCAGTTCAACGGGGACGAACACCGGGGAGCTGTTTTTT
CDR3 protein: CASSSTGTNTGELFF

J gene: TRBJ1-1
V gene: TRBV4-2
D gene: .
CDR3 length: 14
clone size: .
CDR3 DNA: TGTGCCAGCAGCCAACCACAGAAGAACACCGAAGCTTTCTTT
CDR3 protein: CASSQPQKNTEAFF

J gene: TRBJ1-1
V gene: TRBV27
D gene: TRBD1
CDR3 length: 18
clone size: .
CDR3 DNA: TGTGCCAGCAGTTTTCGGACGACAGGGCGAGCTGTGAACACTGAAGCTTTCTTT
CDR3 protein: CASSFRTTGRAVNTEAFF

J gene: TRBJ1-1
V gene: TRBV6-1
D gene: .
CDR3 length: 15
clone size: .
CDR3 DNA: TGTGCCAGCAGTGTCGAAGGGGCAGCTCACACTGAAGCTTTCTTT
CDR3 protein: CASSVEGAAHTEAFF

J gene: TRBJ1-2
V gene: TRBV5-1
D gene: .
CDR3 length: 13
clone size: .
CDR3 DNA: TGCGCCAGCAGGGTCAGGAACAACTATGGCTACACCTTC
CDR3 protein: CASRVRNNYGYTF

J gene: TRBJ2-3
V gene: TRBV6-1
D gene: .
CDR3 length: 16
clone size: .
CDR3 DNA: TGTGCCAGCAGTGTTGGGGCCATCTTACAACCAGATACGCAGTATTTT
CDR3 protein: CASSVGAILQPDTQYF

J gene: TRBJ1-1
V gene: TRBV27
D gene: .
CDR3 length: 12
clone size: once
CDR3 DNA: TGTGCCAGCAGTTCTAACTACGGTTTGGCTTTCTTT
CDR3 protein: CASSSNYGLAFF

J gene: TRBJ1-2
V gene: TRBV5-1
D gene: .
CDR3 length: 11
clone size: few
CDR3 DNA: TGCGCCAGCAGCTTGGATGGGGCCTACACCTTC
CDR3 protein: CASSLDGAYTF

J gene: TRBJ1-2
V gene: TRBV29-1
D gene: TRBD1
CDR3 length: 12
clone size: .
CDR3 DNA: TGCAGCGTGCTGACAGGGGGCGATGGCTACACCTTC
CDR3 protein: CSVLTGGDGYTF

J gene: TRBJ1-1
V gene: TRBV5-1
D gene: TRBD1
CDR3 length: 14
clone size: .
CDR3 DNA: TGCGCCAGCAGCCGGACAGGGGTGAACACTGAAGCTTTCTTT
CDR3 protein: CASSRTGVNTEAFF

J gene: TRBJ2-1
V gene: TRBV6-1
D gene: TRBD2
CDR3 length: 15
clone size: once
CDR3 DNA: TGTGCCAGCATTGGTAGCGGGAGTCATCGGAATGAGCAGTTCTTC
CDR3 protein: CASIGSGSHRNEQFF

J gene: TRBJ1-1
V gene: TRBV6-5
D gene: .
CDR3 length: 15
clone size: few
CDR3 DNA: TGTGCCAGCAGTTACGCCTACCCCGCGAACACTGAAGCTTTCTTT
CDR3 protein: CASSYAYPANTEAFF

J gene: TRBJ2-3
V gene: TRBV18
D gene: .
CDR3 length: 14
clone size: few
CDR3 DNA: TGTGCCAGCTCACCAGACCGGACAACAGATACGCAGTATTTT
CDR3 protein: CASSPDRTTDTQYF

J gene: TRBJ2-1
V gene: TRBV7-9
D gene: TRBD2
CDR3 length: 16
clone size: .
CDR3 DNA: TGTGCCAGCAGCCCTCGGCGGCTAGCGGTTTTCAATGAGCAGTTCTTC
CDR3 protein: CASSPRRLAVFNEQFF

J gene: TRBJ2-1
V gene: TRBV2
D gene: .
CDR3 length: 13
clone size: .
CDR3 DNA: TGTGCCAGCGGGGCCAGCTCCTACAATGAGCAGTTCTTC
CDR3 protein: CASGASSYNEQFF

J gene: TRBJ2-2
V gene: TRBV4-2
D gene: TRBD1
CDR3 length: 17
clone size: .
CDR3 DNA: TGTGCCAGCAGCCAAGTAGCCGGACAGGGTGAAACCGGGGAGCTGTTTTTT
CDR3 protein: CASSQVAGQGETGELFF

J gene: TRBJ2-7
V gene: TRBV10-2
D gene: TRBD1
CDR3 length: 14
clone size: .
CDR3 DNA: TGCGCCAGCAAGGAACAGGGGGCCAGCTACGAGCAGTACTTC
CDR3 protein: CASKEQGASYEQYF

J gene: TRBJ2-1
V gene: TRBV9
D gene: .
CDR3 length: 18
clone size: .
CDR3 DNA: TGTGCCAGCAGCGGCGGAGGGGGCTTAGGGAGCTCCTACAATGAGCAGTTCTTC
CDR3 protein: CASSGGGGLGSSYNEQFF

J gene: TRBJ1-1
V gene: TRBV6-1
D gene: TRBD1
CDR3 length: 14
clone size: few
CDR3 DNA: TGTGCCGCATTTCGGACAGGAACTCTAGCGGAAGCTTTCTTT
CDR3 protein: CAAFRTGTLAEAFF

J gene: TRBJ2-3
V gene: TRBV6-6
D gene: .
CDR3 length: 11
clone size: .
CDR3 DNA: TGTGCCAGCACCGCGTCAGATACGCAGTATTTT
CDR3 protein: CASTASDTQYF

J gene: TRBJ2-1
V gene: TRBV11-2
D gene: .
CDR3 length: 18
clone size: .
CDR3 DNA: TGTGCCAGCAGCTTAGATTTTCTCTCTAGCGCCGCCTACAATGAGCAGTTCTTC
CDR3 protein: CASSLDFLSSAAYNEQFF

J gene: TRBJ1-2
V gene: TRBV29-1
D gene: .
CDR3 length: 16
clone size: .
CDR3 DNA: TGCAGCGTTGAAGACCTTCAGAAGGGGCCCCGCTATGGCTACACCTTC
CDR3 protein: CSVEDLQKGPRYGYTF

J gene: TRBJ1-5
V gene: TRBV19
D gene: TRBD1
CDR3 length: 18
clone size: .
CDR3 DNA: TGTGCCAGTAGTGGGGACAGGGTGGCGCTCGGAAGCAATCAGCCCCAGCATTTT
CDR3 protein: CASSGDRVALGSNQPQHF

J gene: TRBJ2-7
V gene: TRBV12-5
D gene: TRBD1
CDR3 length: 12
clone size: .
CDR3 DNA: TGTGCTAGTGGTTTAGGGACAGGCGAGCAGTACTTC
CDR3 protein: CASGLGTGEQYF

J gene: TRBJ2-3
V gene: TRBV5-1
D gene: TRBD1
CDR3 length: 12
clone size: .
CDR3 DNA: TGCGCCAGCAGCTGGGACAGCGATACGCAGTATTTT
CDR3 protein: CASSWDSDTQYF

J gene: TRBJ2-3
V gene: TRBV7-9
D gene: TRBD2
CDR3 length: 15
clone size: .
CDR3 DNA: TGTGCCAGCAGCTTTGAGGTAGCGGGAGCAGATACGCAGTATTTT
CDR3 protein: CASSFEVAGADTQYF

J gene: TRBJ2-3
V gene: TRBV6-1
D gene: TRBD1
CDR3 length: 15
clone size: .
CDR3 DNA: TGTGCCAGCAGTCAGGGGGCTTTTCGCACAGATACGCAGTATTTT
CDR3 protein: CASSQGAFRTDTQYF

J gene: TRBJ2-5
V gene: TRBV9
D gene: .
CDR3 length: 13
clone size: .
CDR3 DNA: TGTGCCAGCAGCCGAGGGTGGCAAGAGACCCAGTACTTC
CDR3 protein: CASSRGWQETQYF

J gene: TRBJ1-2
V gene: TRBV2
D gene: TRBD1
CDR3 length: 11
clone size: .
CDR3 DNA: TGTGCCGAACGACAGGGGTATGGCTACACCTTC
CDR3 protein: CAERQGYGYTF

J gene: TRBJ1-1
V gene: TRBV11-2
D gene: .
CDR3 length: 14
clone size: .
CDR3 DNA: TGTGCCAGCAGCTTAGGGGGCAGTAACACTGAAGCTTTCTTT
CDR3 protein: CASSLGGSNTEAFF

J gene: TRBJ2-2
V gene: TRBV12-5
D gene: TRBD1
CDR3 length: 17
clone size: .
CDR3 DNA: TGTGCTAGTGGTTTGGACACCGGGACAGGGGTGGCCGGGGAGCTGTTTTTT
CDR3 protein: CASGLDTGTGVAGELFF

J gene: TRBJ2-5
V gene: TRBV13
D gene: TRBD2
CDR3 length: 16
clone size: .
CDR3 DNA: TGTGCCGGCAGCTTCAGACTAGCGGGAGAGCTGGAGACCCAGTACTTC
CDR3 protein: CAGSFRLAGELETQYF

J gene: TRBJ1-3
V gene: TRBV27
D gene: .
CDR3 length: 14
clone size: .
CDR3 DNA: TGTGCCAGCAGTGCGCACAGCTCTGGAAACACCATATATTTT
CDR3 protein: CASSAHSSGNTIYF

J gene: TRBJ2-1
V gene: TRBV4-2
D gene: TRBD2
CDR3 length: 18
clone size: .
CDR3 DNA: TGTGCCAGCAGCCAGCAGGGACTAGCGGGAGGGTTATACAATGAGCAGTTCTTC
CDR3 protein: CASSQQGLAGGLYNEQFF

J gene: TRBJ2-1
V gene: TRBV2
D gene: .
CDR3 length: 15
clone size: .
CDR3 DNA: TGTGCCAGCAGTGTAAACAGGAGAACCTACAATGAGCAGTTCTTC
CDR3 protein: CASSVNRRTYNEQFF

J gene: TRBJ1-4
V gene: TRBV30
D gene: TRBD1
CDR3 length: 15
clone size: .
CDR3 DNA: TGTGCCTGCTCAAGGACAGGACTGGCCTCTGAAAAACTGTTTTTT
CDR3 protein: CACSRTGLASEKLFF

J gene: TRBJ1-4
V gene: TRBV5-5
D gene: .
CDR3 length: 14
clone size: .
CDR3 DNA: TGTGCCAGCAGTCAGACAACCTATATTGAAAAACTGTTTTTT
CDR3 protein: CASSQTTYIEKLFF

J gene: TRBJ2-7
V gene: TRBV19
D gene: TRBD1
CDR3 length: 15
clone size: .
CDR3 DNA: TGTGCCAGTAGTTTCCGGGACAGGGCCTCCTACGAGCAGTACTTC
CDR3 protein: CASSFRDRASYEQYF

J gene: TRBJ1-2
V gene: TRBV29-1
D gene: .
CDR3 length: 12
clone size: .
CDR3 DNA: TGCAGCGTTCGCGCAGGAAACTATGGCTACACCTTC
CDR3 protein: CSVRAGNYGYTF

J gene: TRBJ2-3
V gene: TRBV11-3
D gene: TRBD2
CDR3 length: 16
clone size: .
CDR3 DNA: TGTGCCAGCAGCTCGGGACTAGCGGGATTCACAGATACGCAGTATTTT
CDR3 protein: CASSSGLAGFTDTQYF

J gene: TRBJ2-5
V gene: TRBV19
D gene: TRBD1
CDR3 length: 15
clone size: .
CDR3 DNA: TGTGCCAGTAGTGGGGGACAGGGAGTCCAAGAGACCCAGTACTTC
CDR3 protein: CASSGGQGVQETQYF

J gene: TRBJ2-2
V gene: TRBV7-3
D gene: .
CDR3 length: 15
clone size: .
CDR3 DNA: TGTGCCAGCAGCAATAGCGGAACGAACACCGGGGAGCTGTTTTTT
CDR3 protein: CASSNSGTNTGELFF

J gene: TRBJ2-2
V gene: TRBV7-2
D gene: TRBD2
CDR3 length: 16
clone size: once
CDR3 DNA: TGTGCCAGCAGCTCAGGGACTAGCGGGACAATCGGGGAGCTGTTTTTT
CDR3 protein: CASSSGTSGTIGELFF

J gene: TRBJ2-7
V gene: TRBV27
D gene: .
CDR3 length: 15
clone size: .
CDR3 DNA: TGTGCCAGCAGTTGGGGAGTTTTAGCCCAACGAGAGCAGTACTTC
CDR3 protein: CASSWGVLAQREQYF

J gene: TRBJ1-2
V gene: TRBV11-1
D gene: TRBD1
CDR3 length: 15
clone size: .
CDR3 DNA: TGTGCCAGCAGCTTACCCGGGACAGGGACTCTGGGCTACACCTTC
CDR3 protein: CASSLPGTGTLGYTF

J gene: TRBJ2-7
V gene: TRBV11-2
D gene: TRBD1
CDR3 length: 15
clone size: .
CDR3 DNA: TGTGCCAGCAAAGTCGGGACAGGGTTTGTCTACGAGCAGTACTTC
CDR3 protein: CASKVGTGFVYEQYF